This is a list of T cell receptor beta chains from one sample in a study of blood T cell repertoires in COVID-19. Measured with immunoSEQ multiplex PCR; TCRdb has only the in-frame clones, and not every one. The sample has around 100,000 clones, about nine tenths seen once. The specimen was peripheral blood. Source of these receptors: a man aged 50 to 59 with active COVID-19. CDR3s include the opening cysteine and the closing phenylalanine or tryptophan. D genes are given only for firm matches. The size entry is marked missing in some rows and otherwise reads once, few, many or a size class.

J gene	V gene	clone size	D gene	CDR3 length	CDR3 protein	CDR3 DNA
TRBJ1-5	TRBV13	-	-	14	CASSTGLSNQPQHF	TGTGCCAGCAGCACGGGGTTAAGCAATCAGCCCCAGCATTTT
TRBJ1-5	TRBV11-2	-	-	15	CASSLGGGGNQPQHF	TGTGCCAGCAGCTTAGGGGGGGGAGGCAATCAGCCCCAGCATTTT
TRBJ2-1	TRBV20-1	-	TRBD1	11	CSAGQGNEQFF	TGCAGTGCTGGACAGGGTAATGAGCAGTTCTTC
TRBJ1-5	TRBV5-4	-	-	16	CASSLGGASSGQPQHF	TGTGCCAGCAGCTTGGGTGGGGCCTCGTCGGGTCAGCCCCAGCATTTT
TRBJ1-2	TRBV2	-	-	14	CASSEGGFNYGYTF	TGTGCCAGCAGTGAAGGGGGCTTTAACTATGGCTACACCTTC
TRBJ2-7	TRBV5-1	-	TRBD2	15	CASSSQVGGAYEQYF	TGCGCCAGCAGCTCCCAGGTCGGGGGGGCCTACGAGCAGTACTTC
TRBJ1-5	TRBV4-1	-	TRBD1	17	CASSLTGTGGYNQPQHF	TGCGCCAGCAGCCTTACCGGGACAGGGGGATACAATCAGCCCCAGCATTTT
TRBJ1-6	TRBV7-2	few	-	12	CASSWPNSPLHF	TGTGCCAGCAGCTGGCCCAATTCACCCCTCCACTTT
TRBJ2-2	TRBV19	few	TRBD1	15	CASRKQGLNTGELFF	TGTGCCAGTAGGAAACAGGGGTTGAACACCGGGGAGCTGTTTTTT
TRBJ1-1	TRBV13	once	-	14	CASSPTVMNTEAFF	TGTGCCAGCAGCCCGACAGTAATGAACACTGAAGCTTTCTTT
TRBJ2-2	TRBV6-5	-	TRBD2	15	CATQNGGSHTGELFF	TGTGCCACACAGAACGGGGGGTCCCACACCGGGGAGCTGTTTTTT
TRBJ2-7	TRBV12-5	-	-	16	CASGLVRSRGTYEQYF	TGTGCTAGTGGTTTGGTACGTAGCAGGGGAACCTACGAGCAGTACTTC
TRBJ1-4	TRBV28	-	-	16	CASSLRGAGTNEKLFF	TGTGCCAGCAGTTTACGGGGTGCAGGAACTAATGAAAAACTGTTTTTT
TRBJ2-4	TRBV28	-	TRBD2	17	CASSLVSSGRLGNIQYF	TGTGCCAGCAGTTTAGTCTCTAGCGGGAGATTAGGAAACATTCAGTACTTC
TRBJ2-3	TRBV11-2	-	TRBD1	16	CASSLEGTGGTDTQYF	TGTGCCAGCAGCTTAGAAGGGACAGGGGGCACAGATACGCAGTATTTT
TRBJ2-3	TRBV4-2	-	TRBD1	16	CASSQDRDRVTDTQYF	TGTGCCAGCAGCCAAGATCGGGACAGGGTCACAGATACGCAGTATTTT
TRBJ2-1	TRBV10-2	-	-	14	CASTGDRVYNEQFF	TGCGCCAGCACGGGGGACCGCGTTTACAATGAGCAGTTCTTC
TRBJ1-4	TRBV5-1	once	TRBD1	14	CASSTGTGGEKLFF	TGCGCCAGCAGCACCGGGACAGGGGGTGAAAAACTGTTTTTT
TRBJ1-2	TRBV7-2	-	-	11	CASSSGVGYTF	TGTGCCAGCAGCTCGGGGGTCGGCTACACCTTC
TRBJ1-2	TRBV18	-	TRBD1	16	CASSSVPGQVWGGYTF	TGTGCCAGCTCATCCGTCCCGGGACAGGTCTGGGGCGGCTACACCTTC
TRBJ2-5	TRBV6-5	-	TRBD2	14	CASSPLALQETQYF	TGTGCCAGCAGCCCACTAGCGCTACAAGAGACCCAGTACTTC
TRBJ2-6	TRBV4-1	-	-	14	CASSLDWGANVLTF	TGCGCCAGCAGCCTGGACTGGGGGGCCAACGTCCTGACTTTC
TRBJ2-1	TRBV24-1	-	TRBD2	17	CATSDPTTSGPYNEQFF	TGTGCCACCAGTGACCCAACAACTAGCGGGCCCTACAATGAGCAGTTCTTC
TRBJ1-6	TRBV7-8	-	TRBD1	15	CASSLASGGNSPLHF	TGTGCCAGCAGCTTAGCCTCAGGGGGGAATTCACCCCTCCACTTT
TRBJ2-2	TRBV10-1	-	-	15	CASSDGSAGRGELFF	TGCGCCAGCAGTGACGGATCGGCGGGGCGCGGGGAGCTGTTTTTT
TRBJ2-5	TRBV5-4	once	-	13	CASQGVGGETQYF	TGTGCCAGCCAAGGTGTAGGGGGAGAGACCCAGTACTTC
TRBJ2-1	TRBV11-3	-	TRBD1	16	CASSLDSGTAYNEQFF	TGTGCCAGCAGCTTAGACTCCGGGACAGCCTACAATGAGCAGTTCTTC
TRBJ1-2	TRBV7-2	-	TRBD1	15	CASSFFRDRAVGYTF	TGTGCCAGCAGCTTCTTCCGGGACAGGGCTGTAGGCTACACCTTC
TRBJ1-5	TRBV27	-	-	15	CASSFAGAGNQPQHF	TGTGCCAGCAGTTTCGCAGGGGCTGGCAATCAGCCCCAGCATTTT